The 17 T cell receptor beta chains given below trace back to one sample, sequenced in a study of T-cell memory formation after mild COVID-19. One entry per CDR3 protein, called by TCRdb with MiXCR from the 5' RACE reads. There are about 55,000 distinct CDR3 sequences in the sample; more than 8% occur only once, and 0.9% to 1.5% lies in the top ten. The specimen sequenced was PBMCs or a T cell subset sorted from them (not recorded which). The receptors were sampled from a young man who had mild COVID-19 (a few samples of this study predate the infection). Cell type and time point are not known.

This chain links TRBV2 with TRBJ2-3; D remains unclear. This CDR3 spans 14 amino acids. Between the trimmed V and J ends, which lost 6 bases and 5 bases, there was a span of 15 bases. CDR1 is SNHLY, CDR2 FYNNEI, per germline. The CDR3 is CASSLTTPGDTQYF. The CDR3 nucleotides are TGTGCCAGCAGCCTGACGACCCCAGGAGATACGCAGTATTTT. The whole variable domain, remainder taken from reference TRBV2 and TRBJ2-3, is EPEVTQTPSHQVTQMGQEVILRCVPISNHLYFYWYRQILGQKVEFLVSFYNNEISEKSEIFDDQFSVERPDGSNFTLKIRSTKLEDSAMYFCASSLTTPGDTQYFGPGTRLTVL.

This clonotype has a handful of counts. In nucleotides, the CDR3 is TGTGCCAGCACCCTACTAGCGGGCGCAGACACTGAAGCTTTCTTT. This encodes CASTLLAGADTEAFF. The chain has TRBV7-2 and TRBJ1-1; the D is unclear. The length of the CDR3 is 15 residues. The V end lost 7 bases, the J end lost 3 bases, and 18 bases lay between the germline ends. Looked up from germline, CDR1 is SGHTA and CDR2 is FQGNSA.

This clonotype occurred a few times. The rearrangement joins TRBV12-3 or TRBV12-4 to TRBJ1-5; D remains ambiguous. The CDR3 covers 14 residues. V lost 4 bases and J 3 bases, leaving 10 bases between the germline ends. CDR3 DNA sequence: TGTGCCAGCAGTTCAGAAAATACCAATCAGCCCCAGCATTTT. The encoded protein is CASSSENTNQPQHF.

V gene TRBV4-3 combines with J gene TRBJ2-2, with D perhaps given as TRBD1 or TRBD2 (6 bases each). Germline assignment: CDR1 LGHNA and CDR2 YSLEER. V lost 0 bases and J 2 bases, leaving 16 bases between the germline ends. The CDR3 sequence is 18 residues long. Here the CDR3 reads CASSQEPPGGINTGELFF. CDR3 nucleotide sequence: TGCGCCAGCAGCCAAGAACCCCCCGGGGGCATAAACACCGGGGAGCTGTTTTTT.

V usage is TRBV12-3 or TRBV12-4 and J usage is TRBJ2-7; 8 bases agree with TRBD2. CDR3 length: 14 amino acids. After removal of 5 bases from V and 3 bases from J, the junction contained 6 bases not matched to a gene. CDR3 DNA: TGTGCCAGCAGTGCCGGGGGGGGGGTCTACGAGCAGTACTTC. It codes for CASSAGGGVYEQYF.

This clonotype came up many times. The chain recombines TRBV6-6 with TRBJ2-1, with D possibly being TRBD2 (6 bases). V lost 8 bases and J 12 bases, leaving 14 bases between the germline ends. In germline, CDR1 is MNHNY, CDR2 SVGAGI (reference sequence). The CDR3 has 11 residues. CDR3 sequence reads: CASSPRDSQFF. The DNA for the CDR3 is TGTGCCAGCTCCCCTCGGGACTCGCAGTTCTTC.

This clonotype was observed a few times. The genes are TRBV5-1 and TRBJ2-3; D not certain. V shed 6 bases and J shed 3 bases, with 11 bases lying between them. Germline V gene lookup returns CDR1 SGHRS and CDR2 YFSETQ. CDR3 length: 13 amino acids. The CDR3 spells CASTAVPTDTQYF. CDR3 DNA: TGCGCCAGCACCGCGGTCCCTACAGATACGCAGTATTTT. Together with reference TRBV5-1 and TRBJ2-3, the CDR3 gives the full variable domain: KAGVTQTPRYLIKTRGQQVTLSCSPISGHRSVSWYQQTPGQGLQFLFEYFSETQRNKGNFPGRFSGRQFSNSRSEMNVSTLELGDSALYLCASTAVPTDTQYFGPGTRLTVL.

This clonotype has just a few counts. The rearrangement links TRBV28 to TRBJ2-7, with D perhaps matching TRBD1 or TRBD2 (6 bases each). Germline CDR1 is MDHEN and CDR2 is SYDVKM. With 6 bases removed from V and 6 bases from J, the gap between germline ends came to 15 bases. The CDR3 spans 13 residues. The CDR3 region has the DNA TGTGCCAGCAGCCGGGGCGGGACACCCGAGCAGTACGTC. It translates to CASSRGGTPEQYV.

The chain links TRBV4-3 to TRBJ2-3; D could derive from TRBD1 or TRBD2 (6 bases each). Germline V lookup: CDR1 LGHNA, CDR2 YSLEER. V was pared by 4 bases and J by 2 bases, with 10 bases between. The CDR3 loop spans 14 amino acids. The CDR3: CASSRGALTDTQYF. The CDR3 DNA reads TGCGCCAGCAGCCGGGGGGCCCTCACAGATACGCAGTATTTT.

The table lists this clonotype with many counts. The chain uses TRBV7-2 and TRBJ2-3; D gene unclear. V was trimmed by 1 base and J by 1 base, leaving 9 bases between them. The length of the CDR3 is 15 residues. From germline, CDR1 is SGHTA and CDR2 FQGNSA. CDR3 sequence: CASSLGGLRTDTQYF. CDR3 nucleotide sequence: TGTGCCAGCAGCTTAGGAGGTCTCCGCACAGATACGCAGTATTTT. Full variable domain (outside the CDR3, taken from reference TRBV7-2 and TRBJ2-3): GAGVSQSPSNKVTEKGKDVELRCDPISGHTALYWYRQSLGQGLEFLIYFQGNSAPDKSGLPSDRFSAERTGGSVSTLTIQRTQQEDSAVYLCASSLGGLRTDTQYFGPGTRLTVL.

This clonotype was detected a few times. This rearrangement joins TRBV4-3 to TRBJ2-1, with TRBD2 matching over 10 bases. Germline V gene data show CDR1 as LGHNA and CDR2 as YSLEER. The V segment lost 0 bases and the J segment 5 bases; nucleotides outside the gene matches: 4. The CDR3 is 16 residues long. The CDR3 coding sequence is TGCGCCAGCAGCCAAGAGGTAGCGGGGGGCAACAATGAGCAGTTCTTC. It encodes CASSQEVAGGNNEQFF.

This chain uses TRBV7-6 with TRBJ2-3, with TRBD2 matching 8 bases. CDR3 length: 15 residues. V trimming: 5 bases; J trimming: 0 bases; junction bases outside the gene matches: 4. Germline V CDR1 and CDR2: SGHVS, FNYEAQ. CDR3 amino acids: CASSISGASTDTQYF. The CDR3 DNA reads TGTGCCAGCAGCATTAGCGGGGCTAGCACAGATACGCAGTATTTT.

Only a few counts were recorded for this clonotype. The V call is TRBV21-1, the J call TRBJ1-2; whether TRBD1, the table's D call, matches the DNA was not checked. TRBV21-1 is noted as a pseudogene. This CDR3 has 15 amino acids. CDR3 in amino acids: CASSLRTGFNYGYTF. The CDR3 DNA follows: TGTGCCAGCAGCCTTCGAACAGGTTTTAACTATGGCTACACCTTC.

CDR3: CASTDQGFGYGYTF. The CDR3 DNA reads as TGTGCCAGCACTGACCAGGGGTTCGGCTATGGCTACACCTTC. The chain joins TRBV2 to TRBJ1-2; the D gene is possibly TRBD1 (6 bases). Trimming removed 7 bases at V and 4 bases at J, with 16 bases between. This CDR3 has 14 amino acids. Germline CDR1 reads SNHLY; CDR2 reads FYNNEI.

This clonotype was counted many times. V usage is TRBV24-1 and J usage is TRBJ2-1; maybe TRBD2 (7 bases). CDR1 is KGHDR and CDR2 is SFDVKD in the germline V gene. The V gene lost 2 bases and the J gene lost 0 bases, with 10 bases spanning the gap. The CDR3 consists of 16 residues. CDR3 amino acids: CATSDSRGASYNEQFF. The CDR3 DNA is TGTGCCACCAGTGATTCCCGGGGGGCCTCCTACAATGAGCAGTTCTTC.

This clonotype was detected ten times or more. V gene TRBV5-1 combines with J gene TRBJ2-5; TRBD1 agrees at 7 bases. The CDR3 covers 15 residues. V lost 4 bases and J lost 3; bases outside the gene matches: 9. Germline CDR1 reads SGHRS; CDR2 reads YFSETQ. The CDR3 sequence: CASSVTPGTEETQYF. The DNA of the CDR3 is TGCGCCAGCAGCGTGACTCCCGGGACAGAAGAGACCCAGTACTTC.

By proportion, this clonotype is medium-sized. The DNA for the CDR3 is TGCAGTGCCGACGAACGAGGAACAGATACGCAGTATTTT. It encodes CSADERGTDTQYF. This sequence joins TRBV20-1 and TRBJ2-3; no firm D call. The CDR3 totals 13 residues. With 6 bases removed from V and 3 bases from J, the gap between germline ends came to 13 bases. Germline loops: CDR1 DFQATT, CDR2 SNEGSKA (reference sequence).